The rows below give T cell receptor beta chains drawn from one sample of a study of blood T cell repertoires in COVID-19. This table comes from immunoSEQ multiplex PCR, and its TCRdb copy is limited to in-frame clones, with some not included. The sample yields about 400,000 clones, over 75% seen once. The specimen was PBMCs or T cells enriched from blood (not recorded which). Every receptor here comes from a woman in her thirties or forties with acute COVID-19. Each CDR3 is given with its conserved first and last residue. The D gene is left open where the match is weak. The listing skips clone size in some rows; elsewhere it reads once, few, many or a size class.

size	D	V	J	DNA	CDR3
NA	TRBD1	TRBV2	TRBJ2-1	TGTGCCAGCGGATCGACAGGGAACTACAATGAGCAGTTCTTC	CASGSTGNYNEQFF
NA	NA	TRBV12-3/TRBV12-4	TRBJ2-5	TGTGCCAGCACCCGTGGGGGGGAGACCCAGTACTTC	CASTRGGETQYF
NA	NA	TRBV7-2	TRBJ2-7	TGTGCCAGCAGTACAGAGCCCAGGTCTTCCTACGAGCAGTACTTC	CASSTEPRSSYEQYF
NA	NA	TRBV30	TRBJ2-3	TGTGCCTGGACCGAAGGCGGGGCGGCAGATACGCAGTATTTT	CAWTEGGAADTQYF
few	NA	TRBV6-2/TRBV6-3	TRBJ1-2	TGTGCCAGCAGTCCCCCAGCTTTTCTAGCTAACTATGGCTACACCTTC	CASSPPAFLANYGYTF
NA	NA	TRBV6-5	TRBJ1-5	TGTGCCAGCAGTTACTCGAATTCGAGCCAGCCCCAGCATTTT	CASSYSNSSQPQHF
NA	NA	TRBV19	TRBJ2-7	TGTGCCAGTAGTATAGTTAGAACTTCGGGCGAGCAGTACTTC	CASSIVRTSGEQYF
many	NA	TRBV2	TRBJ1-2	TGTGCCAGCAGTGAAGCATTGGTCCCAACTAGAGGCTACACCTTC	CASSEALVPTRGYTF
NA	NA	TRBV9	TRBJ1-1	TGTGCCAGCAGCGTAGGTACCAGGGCTGAAGCTTTCTTT	CASSVGTRAEAFF
few	TRBD1	TRBV5-1	TRBJ1-2	TGCGCCAGCAGCGTGGGACAGAACTATGGCTACACCTTC	CASSVGQNYGYTF
NA	NA	TRBV21-1	TRBJ1-1	TGTGCCAGCAGCTCCCGCTATCTTAACTATCTGAACACTGAAGCTTTCTTT	CASSSRYLNYLNTEAFF
NA	TRBD1	TRBV24-1	TRBJ1-2	TGTGCCACCAGTGACCGCCGGACAGGGGAGGATTCTTATGGCTACACCTTC	CATSDRRTGEDSYGYTF
few	NA	TRBV6-1	TRBJ1-2	TGTGCCAGCAGTGAACTGTTGGACAGATTCTATGGCTACACCTTC	CASSELLDRFYGYTF
NA	NA	TRBV19	TRBJ1-2	TGTGCCAGTAGTATAAGTTGGGGGCAGGAGAGCTATGGCTACACCTTC	CASSISWGQESYGYTF
NA	NA	TRBV3-1/TRBV3-2	TRBJ1-4	TGTGCCAGCAGCCAAGGGGGGCGCGTTAATGAAAAACTGTTTTTT	CASSQGGRVNEKLFF
NA	TRBD1	TRBV5-1	TRBJ1-1	TGCGCCAGCAGCCTCCGGGACAGGGAGGGCACTGAAGCTTTCTTT	CASSLRDREGTEAFF
few	NA	TRBV5-1	TRBJ1-6	TGCGCCAGCAGCTTTGCTACAGATAATTCACCCCTCCACTTT	CASSFATDNSPLHF
NA	NA	TRBV11-2	TRBJ2-3	TGTGCCAGCAGCCGACTTTCTAGCACAGATACGCAGTATTTT	CASSRLSSTDTQYF
NA	NA	TRBV24-1	TRBJ2-5	TGTGCCACCAGTGATTTCCGCGACACCCGCGGGGAAGAGACCCAGTACTTC	CATSDFRDTRGEETQYF
once	TRBD1	TRBV6-5	TRBJ2-2	TGTGCCAGCAGTCGGGACAGGGTATCCGGGGAGCTGTTTTTT	CASSRDRVSGELFF
NA	TRBD1	TRBV15	TRBJ1-2	TGTGCCACCAGCAGAGATTGGGGACAGAGAGTTGAGGGCTACACCTTC	CATSRDWGQRVEGYTF
NA	NA	TRBV30	TRBJ2-7	TGTGCCTGGAGGGTCCCCCGGGGCGAGCAGTACTTC	CAWRVPRGEQYF
NA	TRBD1	TRBV28	TRBJ1-1	TGTGCCAGCAGTTTCCTAGGACAGGTCACTGAAGCTTTCTTT	CASSFLGQVTEAFF
NA	NA	TRBV7-9	TRBJ1-1	TGTGCCAGCAGCGACCGATCGGGGAACACTGAAGCTTTCTTT	CASSDRSGNTEAFF
NA	TRBD2	TRBV9	TRBJ2-3	TGTGCCAGCAGCCGGGCTAGCGGGGCCGCAGATACGCAGTATTTT	CASSRASGAADTQYF
NA	NA	TRBV11-2	TRBJ1-6	TGTGCCGGCGGGGGGTCGTCTTCTTCACCCCTCCACTTT	CAGGGSSSSPLHF
NA	NA	TRBV20-1	TRBJ1-5	TGCAGTGCTAGTGGAGGGTTTGGCAATCAGCCCCAGCATTTT	CSASGGFGNQPQHF
once	TRBD1	TRBV30	TRBJ2-3	TGTGCCTGGACACAGGGGGCTTTTATAGATACGCAGTATTTT	CAWTQGAFIDTQYF
once	NA	TRBV9	TRBJ2-3	TGTGCCAGCAGCGTAGCGGCGGGGACCAGCACAGATACGCAGTATTTT	CASSVAAGTSTDTQYF
NA	NA	TRBV5-6	TRBJ2-7	TGTGCCAGCAGCTCCCCGGACAGTTCTCACTTCTACGAGCAGTACTTC	CASSSPDSSHFYEQYF
NA	TRBD1	TRBV6-1	TRBJ1-2	TGTGCCAGCAGTGAAGACGGGACAGGGTATGGCTACACCTTC	CASSEDGTGYGYTF
NA	NA	TRBV27	TRBJ1-3	TGTGCCAGCAGTTTCACAGGTGGAAGCTCTGGAAACACCATATATTTT	CASSFTGGSSGNTIYF
once	TRBD2	TRBV5-6	TRBJ2-1	TGTGCCAGCAGTTACCCTAGCGGGGGGCCTGATGAGCAGTTCTTC	CASSYPSGGPDEQFF
NA	TRBD1	TRBV15	TRBJ1-4	TGTGCCACCAGCAGGATTCTGGGACAGGGGGGTGAAAAACTGTTTTTT	CATSRILGQGGEKLFF
NA	TRBD1	TRBV5-1	TRBJ1-2	TGCGCCAGCAGCCTACGGACAGGGGGCGAAGGGTCCTATGGCTACACCTTC	CASSLRTGGEGSYGYTF
NA	TRBD1	TRBV7-6	TRBJ1-1	TGTGCCAGCAAAAAAGGGGACAGGTACACTGAAGCTTTCTTT	CASKKGDRYTEAFF
NA	NA	TRBV7-8	TRBJ2-2	TGTGCCAGCAGCGGCAGAGGTGGGGCACGGTCCACCGGGGAGCTGTTTTTT	CASSGRGGARSTGELFF
NA	TRBD1	TRBV5-1	TRBJ2-2	TGCGCCAGCAGCTCCCGGACAGGGGATACCGGGGAGCTGTTTTTT	CASSSRTGDTGELFF
NA	TRBD1	TRBV3-1/TRBV3-2	TRBJ1-4	TGTGCCAGCAGCCAGAAGACAGGGCGGGAAAAACTGTTTTTT	CASSQKTGREKLFF
NA	NA	TRBV18	TRBJ2-7	TGTGCCAGCTCACCACCGGAGGGGAACTACGAGCAGTACTTC	CASSPPEGNYEQYF